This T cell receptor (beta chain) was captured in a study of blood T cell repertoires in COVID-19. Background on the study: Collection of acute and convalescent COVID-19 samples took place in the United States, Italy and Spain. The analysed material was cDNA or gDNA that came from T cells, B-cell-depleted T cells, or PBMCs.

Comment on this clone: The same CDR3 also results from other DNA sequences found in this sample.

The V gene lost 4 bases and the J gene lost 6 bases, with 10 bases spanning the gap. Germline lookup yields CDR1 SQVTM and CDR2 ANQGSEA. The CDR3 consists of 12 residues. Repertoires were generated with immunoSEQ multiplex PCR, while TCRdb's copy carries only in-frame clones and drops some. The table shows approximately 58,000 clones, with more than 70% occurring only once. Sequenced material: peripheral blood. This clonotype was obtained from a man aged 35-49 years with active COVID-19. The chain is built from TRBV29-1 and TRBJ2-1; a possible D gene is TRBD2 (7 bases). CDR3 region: CSVGGGPNEQFF. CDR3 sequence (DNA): TGCAGCGTTGGCGGGGGCCCCAATGAGCAGTTCTTC.